This T cell receptor (beta chain) was identified during a study of T cells after yellow fever vaccination. Whole-study findings and limits: Most clones from primary vaccination resurfaced after the booster (approximately 96% CD4, over 85% CD8). The appearance of a small share of clonotypes in both CD4 and CD8 compartments was observed.

TCRdb re-derived calls from the 5' RACE reads in MiXCR, one entry per CDR3 protein. The table records more than 350,000 distinct CDR3 sequences, around 10% of them present only once. Concerning this clonotype itself: No antigen is known for it.

This specimen consisted of PBMCs, obtained on the day of the first yellow fever vaccination. This clonotype originated in a man between 18 and 35 years old who received the YFV17D yellow fever vaccine.

The CDR3 DNA reads TGCAGTGCCCCCCGGGACTTATACAATGAGCAGTTCTTC. It codes for CSAPRDLYNEQFF. V is TRBV20-1 and J is TRBJ2-1, with a tentative D call TRBD2 (6 bases). The CDR3 is 13 amino acids. The germline V gene has CDR1 DFQATT and CDR2 SNEGSKA (reference sequence). The V end lost 6 bases, the J end lost 4 bases, and 13 bases lay between the germline ends.